This T cell receptor beta chain was sequenced during a study of blood T cell repertoires in COVID-19. Study in general: Both acute and convalescent COVID-19 samples were obtained from the United States, Italy and Spain. From T cells, B-cell-depleted T cells, or PBMCs came the material, which was cDNA or gDNA.

With 4 bases removed from V and 9 bases from J, the gap between germline ends came to 10 bases. The CDR3 covers 12 residues. Germline V gene data show CDR1 as SGHNT and CDR2 as YYREEE (reference sequence). The authors' processing: By means of reference gene primer amplification, nucleated cell counts were estimated. Assay used: immunoSEQ multiplex PCR; TCRdb lists only in-frame clones, some missing. V and J calls and clone size follow that table, whereas D and trimming were derived from the DNA. The repertoire holds 150,000 to 200,000 clones, with 88% as singletons. This TCR derives from a woman in her late teens or twenties who had recovered from COVID-19. This chain connects TRBV5-4 to TRBJ2-2, with D maybe TRBD1 (5 bases). The specimen was PBMCs or T cells enriched from blood (not recorded which). For the CDR3, the DNA is TGTGCCAGCAGCGAGGACACTCGGGAGCTGTTTTTT. Translated, it gives CASSEDTRELFF.